This T cell receptor (beta chain) derives from a study of human T cells and chemical hapten exposure. Study-level information: The sensitizing agent was 2% DPC, placed on roughly 2 cm by roughly 2 cm of upper inner arm skin. Reading of the patch tests, which applied 0.01% DPC to the upper back, occurred at 6 days.

The CDR3 extends over 12 amino acids. V shed 2 bases and J shed 9 bases, with 8 bases lying between them. Time point here: pre-sensitization, week 0. Treatment reported: therapeutic diphenylcyclopropenone sensitization with weekly scalp DPC. TCRdb re-called the RACE reads through MiXCR, storing one row per CDR3 protein. This sample yields roughly 110,000 distinct CDR3 sequences, of which around 12% are seen a single time; over 1.5% belongs to the top ten. Study-level findings and limits: The number of TCRs above 1 in 1000 frequency did not change after DPC sensitization.

This clonotype was found many times. Its cognate antigen is unknown. The chain carries TRBV12-3 or TRBV12-4 and TRBJ2-1; D remains unclear. The sequence derives from a woman in her fifties or sixties with alopecia areata. Some clones in this sample may be carry-over from other donors' samples. The material was whole blood, obtained in connection with sensitization to the hapten diphenylcyclopropenone (DPC). CDR3 bases: TGTGCCAGCAGTTTAACGTGGTTTGAGCAGTTCTTC. Its protein is CASSLTWFEQFF.